This TCR beta chain was documented in a study of T cell repertoires in cytomegalovirus infection (dated by TCRdb to the late 2010s). Background for the entire study: Donor HLA type was relevant to the analysis, because carriage of CMV infection together with the matching HLA type was indicated by public TCR beta signatures.

Study-wide conclusions, independent of this receptor: Carriers of CMV infection plus the relevant HLA type were discriminated by the cumulative frequency of public TCR beta family members in the study cohort and in an independent roughly 340-donor cohort. The ex vivo response was dominated by HLA-C-restricted CMV-specific TCR beta clonotypes, and the single most frequent clonotype in two of eight donors was supplied by these HLA-C-restricted clonotypes.

From a lookup of the germline V gene, CDR1 and CDR2 are SGHTA and FQGTGA. V and J lose 5 bases and 4 bases, and a span of 15 bases separates them. The CDR3 measures 15 amino acids from cysteine to phenylalanine. This entry keeps only the CDR3 DNA: 45 bases, framed from base 1. This clonotype came up many times. Its antigen is unknown. Base qualities are not recorded, but no much larger clone differs from it by a single base. Reads for this sample came from an Illumina HiSeq 1500. TCRdb reran the public reads through fastp at Q25 and MiXCR, keeping productive beta chains. Each record represents a unique CDR3 protein, reported with the most common genes and DNA among its rows. Recorded for this sample are roughly 100,000 distinct CDR3 sequences; approximately 16% of them occurred a single time. The ten largest clones capture about 7.3% of the sample.

Material: PBMCs. This clonotype was obtained from a human donor in good health (CMV status not recorded). Some clones in this sample may be carry-over from other donors' samples. This chain joins TRBV7-3 to TRBJ2-1; TRBD2 might be the D gene, on 6 matching bases. The CDR3 sequence is CASSPFLGGYNEQFF. The nucleotides are TGTGCCAGCAGCCCATTTTTGGGGGGTTACAATGAGCAGTTCTTC. This CDR3, with the reference TRBV7-3 and TRBJ2-1 proteins standing in past its ends, gives the full variable domain GAGVSQTPSNKVTEKGKYVELRCDPISGHTALYWYRQSLGQGPEFLIYFQGTGAADDSGLPNDRFFAVRPEGSVSTLKIQRTERGDSAVYLCASSPFLGGYNEQFFGPGTRLTVL.